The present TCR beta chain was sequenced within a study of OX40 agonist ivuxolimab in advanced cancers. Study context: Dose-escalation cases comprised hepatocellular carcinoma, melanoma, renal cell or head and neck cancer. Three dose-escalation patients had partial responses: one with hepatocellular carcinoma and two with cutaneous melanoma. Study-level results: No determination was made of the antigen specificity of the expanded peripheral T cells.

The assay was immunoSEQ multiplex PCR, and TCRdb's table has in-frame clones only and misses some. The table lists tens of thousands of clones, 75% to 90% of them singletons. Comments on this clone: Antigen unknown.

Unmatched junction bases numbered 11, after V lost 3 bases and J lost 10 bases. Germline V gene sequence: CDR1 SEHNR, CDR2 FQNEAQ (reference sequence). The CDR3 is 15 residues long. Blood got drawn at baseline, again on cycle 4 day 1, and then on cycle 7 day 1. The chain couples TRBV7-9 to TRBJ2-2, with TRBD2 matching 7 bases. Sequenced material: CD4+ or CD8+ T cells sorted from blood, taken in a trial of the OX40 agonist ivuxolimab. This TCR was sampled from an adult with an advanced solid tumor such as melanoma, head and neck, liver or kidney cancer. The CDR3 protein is CASSFLSGIAEELFF. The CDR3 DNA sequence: TGTGCCAGCAGCTTCCTGAGCGGGATAGCGGAGGAGCTGTTTTTT.